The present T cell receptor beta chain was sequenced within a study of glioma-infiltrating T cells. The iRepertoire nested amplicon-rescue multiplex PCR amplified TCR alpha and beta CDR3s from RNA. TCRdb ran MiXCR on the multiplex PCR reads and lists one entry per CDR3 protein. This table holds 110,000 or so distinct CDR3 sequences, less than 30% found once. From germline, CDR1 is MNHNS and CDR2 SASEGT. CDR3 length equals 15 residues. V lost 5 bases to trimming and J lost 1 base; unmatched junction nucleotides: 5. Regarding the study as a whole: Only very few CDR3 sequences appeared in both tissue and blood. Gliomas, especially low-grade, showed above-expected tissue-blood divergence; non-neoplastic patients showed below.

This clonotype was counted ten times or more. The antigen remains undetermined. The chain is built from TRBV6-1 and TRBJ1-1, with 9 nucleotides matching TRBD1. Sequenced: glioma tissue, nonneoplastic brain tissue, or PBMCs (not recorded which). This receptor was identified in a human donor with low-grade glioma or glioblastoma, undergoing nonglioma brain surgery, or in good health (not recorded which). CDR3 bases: TGTGCCAGCAGTCCGGGGACAGGGTCGAACACTGAAGCTTTCTTT. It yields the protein CASSPGTGSNTEAFF.